The 8 T cell receptor beta chains reported below all come from one sample, sequenced in a study of blood T cell repertoires in COVID-19 (TCRdb year 2020). The library was generated by the immunoSEQ multiplex PCR assay. TCRdb took over this immuneACCESS table, retaining in-frame rearrangements with V and J assigned. Such tables are incomplete; in checked studies, under half of the missing clones stem from an unresolved V gene, and the remainder is unexplained. The sample contains hundreds of thousands of clones, approximately 88% of them found a single time. The ten largest clones capture 6% to 7% of the sample. Sequenced: PBMCs or T cells enriched from blood (not recorded which). These receptor sequences come from a woman between 40 and 50 years old who had recovered from COVID-19.

The chain links TRBV28 to TRBJ2-5; TRBD2 matches at 8 bases. The V segment lost 6 bases and the J segment 3 bases; nucleotides outside the gene matches: 12. The CDR3 length is 16 residues. Per the germline V gene, CDR1 is MDHEN and CDR2 is SYDVKM. The CDR3 sequence is CASSQVPNSGEETQYF. Here the CDR3 DNA reads TGTGCCAGCAGCCAAGTCCCAAATAGCGGGGAAGAGACCCAGTACTTC.

The chain joins TRBV9 to TRBJ2-6; 7 bases agree with TRBD1. In germline, CDR1 is SGDLS, CDR2 YYNGEE. The CDR3 runs 18 residues. The V gene end was trimmed by 3 bases and the J gene end by 0 bases; junction bases not matched to a gene: 9. The CDR3 sequence: CASSAPVSGGSGANVLTF. The CDR3 DNA is TGTGCCAGCAGCGCACCAGTCTCAGGGGGCTCTGGGGCCAACGTCCTGACTTTC.

This sequence joins TRBV4-1 and TRBJ2-2; TRBD1 is a possible D gene (5 bases). The CDR3 extends over 15 amino acids. V dropped 2 bases and J dropped 2 bases, with 9 bases sitting between them. In germline, CDR1 is MGHRA, CDR2 YSYEKL. CDR3 region: CASSQFQGNTGELFF. The CDR3 DNA is TGCGCCAGCAGCCAATTTCAGGGTAACACCGGGGAGCTGTTTTTT.

V is TRBV24-1 and J is TRBJ2-3; 10 nucleotides match TRBD2. Trimming removed 7 bases from V and 3 bases from J; junction bases left unmatched: 3. The CDR3 covers 14 residues. The germline V gene has CDR1 KGHDR and CDR2 SFDVKD. CDR3 nucleotides: TGTGCCACCAGGCTAGCGGGGGAGACAGATACGCAGTATTTT. It is translated as CATRLAGETDTQYF.

This chain joins TRBV5-8 and TRBJ2-2; 7 nucleotides align to TRBD1. The trim removed 2 bases at V and 3 bases at J, leaving 7 bases unmatched. The V gene's germline CDR1 is SGHTS and CDR2 YDEGEE. The CDR3 covers 16 residues. CDR3 region: CASSLNRGAYTGELFF. As DNA, the CDR3 is TGTGCCAGCAGCTTAAACAGGGGCGCGTACACCGGGGAGCTGTTTTTT.

V and J are TRBV19 and TRBJ2-2, with 10 positions matching TRBD1. The CDR3 covers 15 residues. Trimming at V came to 5 bases and at J to 1 base, leaving 1 base not matched to a gene. Germline V CDR1 and CDR2: LNHDA, SQIVND (reference sequence). CDR3 in amino acids: CASSWTGGNTGELFF. CDR3 DNA: TGTGCCAGTAGTTGGACAGGGGGGAACACCGGGGAGCTGTTTTTT.

The rearrangement links TRBV18 to TRBJ1-2; D may be TRBD1 (5 bases). V was clipped by 4 bases and J by 7 bases, with 13 bases between them. Germline V CDR1 and CDR2: KGHSH, LQKENI. This CDR3 contains 13 residues. The CDR3 DNA sequence: TGTGCCAGCTCACTCCCGGGGGTAGTTGGCTACACCTTC. Amino acid sequence: CASSLPGVVGYTF.

The rearrangement joins TRBV28 to TRBJ2-7, with 7 bases that match TRBD2. This CDR3 has 12 residues. The germline gives CDR1 MDHEN, CDR2 SYDVKM. V lost 3 bases and J lost 6; bases outside the gene matches: 2. The CDR3 bases are TGTGCCAGCAGTTTTGGGGGGGTCGAGCAGTACTTC. Translated: CASSFGGVEQYF. Based on the CDR3 plus reference TRBV28 and TRBJ2-7, the full variable domain is DVKVTQSSRYLVKRTGEKVFLECVQDMDHENMFWYRQDPGLGLRLIYFSYDVKMKEKGDIPEGYSVSREKKERFSLILESASTNQTSMYLCASSFGGVEQYFGPGTRLTVT.